The 16 T cell receptor beta chains below were found in one sample sequenced in a study of blood T cell repertoires in COVID-19. Assay: immunoSEQ multiplex PCR; the TCRdb copy retains only in-frame clones and omits some. The repertoire has over 350,000 clones, roughly 88% of them found once; the top ten carry over 1.3%. The sequencing input was peripheral blood. The receptors derive from a woman in her 30s with active or convalescent COVID-19.

The V and J genes are TRBV27 and TRBJ2-3, with 9 bases fitting TRBD1. J gave up 0 bases and V 10 bases, and 8 bases lay outside the gene matches. This CDR3 region has 15 residues. The germline V gene has CDR1 MNHEY and CDR2 SMNVEV (reference sequence). The CDR3 region is CATQPGTGSTDTQYF. The CDR3 nucleotides read TGTGCCACCCAACCCGGGACAGGGAGCACAGATACGCAGTATTTT.

A single count supports this clone. J is TRBJ2-3 and V is TRBV30; D is possibly TRBD2 (6 bases). This CDR3 is 15 amino acids long. V was trimmed by 0 bases and J by 0 bases, leaving 10 bases between them. Germline CDR1 is GTSNPN and CDR2 is SVGIG (reference sequence). The CDR3 coding sequence is TGTGCCTGGAGTGTACAGAGCGGGAGCACAGATACGCAGTATTTT. Translating gives CAWSVQSGSTDTQYF.

This clone showed up just a few times. The chain joins TRBV29-1 to TRBJ1-2, with 7 bases that match TRBD1. With V trimmed by 4 bases and J by 0 bases, 2 bases remained unmatched. The CDR3 is made up of 13 amino acids. Per the germline V gene, CDR1 is SQVTM and CDR2 is ANQGSEA. The CDR3 sequence is CSVGDSPNYGYTF. The CDR3 DNA is TGCAGCGTTGGGGACAGTCCTAACTATGGCTACACCTTC.

This CDR3 is CASRAGGYTEAFF. The DNA of the CDR3 is TGTGCCAGCAGAGCGGGGGGATACACTGAAGCTTTCTTT. The chain uses TRBV12-3 or TRBV12-4 and TRBJ1-1, with D perhaps TRBD1 (5 bases). The CDR3 length is 13 residues. Trimming took off 6 bases at V and 3 bases at J, with 11 bases between the two ends.

The V gene is TRBV11-2, the J gene TRBJ2-7; weak D call: TRBD2 (5 bases). Germline V gives CDR1 SGHAT, CDR2 FQNNGV. Trimming shortened V by 3 bases and J by 3 bases, and 12 bases separated the two germline ends. The CDR3 is made up of 14 amino acids. The CDR3 nucleotides read TGTGCCAGCAGCTTTGGCCCGGGGAGCTACGAGCAGTACTTC. It specifies CASSFGPGSYEQYF.

This chain uses TRBV7-2 with TRBJ1-1; 7 nucleotides match TRBD1. Germline-derived CDR1 and CDR2 are SGHTA and FQGNSA. Germline trimming cut 5 bases from V and 5 bases from J; bases unmatched to any gene: 14. This CDR3 has 16 residues. The CDR3 is CASSPGTGAGATEAFF. CDR3 sequence (DNA): TGTGCCAGCAGCCCCGGAACAGGGGCCGGGGCAACTGAAGCTTTCTTT.

This chain joins TRBV19 and TRBJ2-7, with 9 bases fitting TRBD1. This CDR3 is built from 15 residues. V was pared by 5 bases and J by 4 bases, with 9 bases of the junction left unmatched. Looked up from germline, CDR1 is LNHDA and CDR2 is SQIVND (reference sequence). CDR3 sequence reads: CASSAPGQGRYEQYF. The CDR3 DNA is TGTGCCAGTAGTGCACCGGGACAGGGTCGTTACGAGCAGTACTTC.

This clone was found a few times. The rearrangement links TRBV7-8 to TRBJ1-2, with D perhaps matching TRBD1 (5 bases). The germline gives CDR1 SGHVS, CDR2 FQNEAQ. Trimming took 1 base from V and 3 from J, leaving 9 bases between them. This CDR3 is built from 14 residues. This CDR3 is CASSLGGWDYGYTF. Here the CDR3 DNA reads TGTGCCAGCAGCTTAGGGGGCTGGGACTATGGCTACACCTTC.

The rearrangement joins TRBV18 to TRBJ1-1, with D perhaps matching TRBD1 (6 bases). This CDR3 is built from 14 residues. Germline CDR1 KGHSH, CDR2 LQKENI. V was pared by 6 bases and J by 2 bases, with 13 bases between. As DNA, the CDR3 is TGTGCCAGCTCGCAGGGACAACCCAACACTGAAGCTTTCTTT. Its translation: CASSQGQPNTEAFF.

The chain couples TRBV5-4 to TRBJ1-1; TRBD1 agrees at 9 bases. Germline CDR1 reads SGHNT; CDR2 reads YYREEE (reference sequence). V was pared by 2 bases and J by 7 bases, with 6 bases of the junction left unmatched. This CDR3 region has 14 residues. The CDR3 spells CASSLQGASGEAFF. DNA of the CDR3: TGTGCCAGCAGCTTACAGGGGGCATCAGGTGAAGCTTTCTTT.

The chain couples TRBV12-3 or TRBV12-4 to TRBJ1-6, with TRBD1 identical over 9 bases. V gave up 7 bases and J gave up 10 bases; unmatched junction bases: 2. This CDR3 is 12 amino acids long. In DNA, the CDR3 is TGTGCCAGCACCGGACAGGGGTCACCCCTCCACTTT. The encoded protein is CASTGQGSPLHF.

This sequence joins TRBV6-1 and TRBJ1-6; D gene uncertain. V was pared by 1 base and J by 0 bases, with 13 bases between. In germline, CDR1 is MNHNS, CDR2 SASEGT. CDR3 length: 18 amino acids. DNA of the CDR3: TGTGCCAGCAGTGAAGGGAGGGCCCGTAGCTCCTATAATTCACCCCTCCACTTT. Translating it yields CASSEGRARSSYNSPLHF.

The J gene is TRBJ2-1, the V gene TRBV6-5, with D hard to call. The V gene's germline CDR1 is MNHEY and CDR2 SVGAGI. V lost 2 bases and J lost 5, with 10 bases in between. The CDR3 has 14 residues. CDR3 nucleotide sequence: TGTGCCAGCAGTTACCACCACAGCAACAATGAGCAGTTCTTC. It yields the protein CASSYHHSNNEQFF.

This chain connects TRBV27 to TRBJ2-7, with D tentatively TRBD1 (6 bases). CDR3 length: 13 residues. Germline V gene sequence: CDR1 MNHEY, CDR2 SMNVEV (reference sequence). With 2 bases removed from V and 3 bases from J, the gap between germline ends came to 8 bases. The CDR3 loop reads CASSLNRVYEQYF. The CDR3 nucleotides read TGTGCCAGCAGTTTAAACAGGGTCTACGAGCAGTACTTC.

Here the CDR3 DNA reads TGTGCCAGCAGTACTGACAGGGAAAACTATGGCTACACCTTC. Translating gives CASSTDRENYGYTF. The chain uses TRBV2 and TRBJ1-2; 7 bases fit TRBD1. J lost 2 bases, V lost 5 bases, and 5 bases had no gene match. The CDR3 covers 14 residues. Germline loops: CDR1 SNHLY, CDR2 FYNNEI.

The chain couples TRBV2 to TRBJ1-1; TRBD1 matches 9 bases. V lost 6 bases, J lost 3 bases, and 5 bases stayed unmatched. Germline V gene data show CDR1 as SNHLY and CDR2 as FYNNEI. This CDR3 is 14 amino acids long. The CDR3 spells CASRGQGPDTEAFF. For the CDR3, the DNA is TGTGCCAGCAGGGGACAGGGTCCGGACACTGAAGCTTTCTTT.